This T cell receptor beta chain was found in a study of patients and donors after allogeneic stem cell transplantation. On this clonotype itself: Its ends do not fully match the called genes, so a read error is possible.

TCRdb fed the RT-PCR reads into MiXCR, producing one record per CDR3 protein. The data contain 390,000 or so distinct CDR3 sequences, more than 15% of them seen just once; the ten biggest clones take up roughly 7.2%. The sequenced sample was blood, either unsorted or a sorted T cell fraction (not recorded which). The clonotype comes from a human donor who was either an allogeneic HSCT recipient or a stem cell or donor lymphocyte infusion donor (not recorded which). It is not recorded whose cells these are; they may come from a transplant donor.

CDR3 nucleotides: TGTGCCAGCAGCATAGCGGGGGGCCCTACGCAGTATTTT. This codes for CASSIAGGPTQYF. The rearrangement uses TRBV7-2 and TRBJ2-3; 10 bases agree with TRBD2. Looked up from germline, CDR1 is SGHTA and CDR2 is FQGNSA. The CDR3 is 13 amino acids.